This TCR beta chain came from a study of cytomegalovirus exposure and HLA in healthy donors. It was with 60 Vbeta and 13 Jbeta primers that the PCR ran. Generated by immunoSEQ multiplex PCR, the TCRdb table keeps only in-frame clones and is missing some. Of under 150,000 clones in the sample, over 75% were seen once. CDR3 length: 13 residues. After removal of 10 bases from V and 3 bases from J, the junction contained 4 bases not matched to a gene. CDR1 and CDR2 (germline): ENHRY, SYGVKD. Sequencing input: PBMCs. This clonotype originated in a woman aged 50 to 60 in good health and CMV-seropositive. V gene TRBV10-3 combines with J gene TRBJ2-1, with 9 bases that match TRBD1. The CDR3 sequence is CASTGGDYNEQFF. In DNA, the CDR3 is TGTGCCAGCACAGGGGGCGACTACAATGAGCAGTTCTTC.